What follows are 8 T cell receptor beta chains derived from one specimen sequenced in a study of cytomegalovirus exposure and HLA in healthy donors. It was with 60 Vbeta and 13 Jbeta primers that the PCR ran. Clones were sequenced by immunoSEQ multiplex PCR, and TCRdb holds only the in-frame ones, with some missing. Among 110,000 to 150,000 clones listed, about four fifths were seen once. The source material was PBMCs. These TCRs come from a man aged 25 to 45 in good health and CMV-seronegative.

This clone was counted between two and nine times. V gene TRBV4-1 combines with J gene TRBJ2-7; the match to TRBD1 covers 7 bases. The germline gives CDR1 MGHRA, CDR2 YSYEKL. The CDR3 spans 16 residues. The V segment lost 3 bases and the J segment 1 base; nucleotides outside the gene matches: 9. The CDR3 coding sequence is TGCGCCAGCAGCCAGATATCACAGGGGCCTTCCTACGAGCAGTACTTC. Protein sequence: CASSQISQGPSYEQYF.

The chain uses TRBV5-1 and TRBJ1-2; 8 bases match TRBD1. Losses at the gene ends were 4 bases for V and 8 bases for J; bases not matched to a gene: 7. CDR3 length equals 13 residues. Germline CDR1 is SGHRS and CDR2 is YFSETQ. As DNA, the CDR3 is TGCGCCAGCAGCCCGGACAGGGAGCAGGGCTACACCTTC. Protein product: CASSPDREQGYTF.

The chain joins TRBV5-1 to TRBJ2-7; possible D gene TRBD1, 5 bases. V lost 0 bases and J 2 bases, leaving 12 bases between the germline ends. CDR1 and CDR2 from the germline V gene are SGHRS and YFSETQ. CDR3 length: 15 residues. The CDR3: CASSLAAQGPYEQYF. CDR3 coding DNA: TGCGCCAGCAGCTTGGCCGCCCAGGGTCCCTACGAGCAGTACTTC.

This chain connects TRBV5-3 to TRBJ2-7; 7 bases align to TRBD1. TRBV5-3 is an ORF for which the function is uncertain. The CDR3 totals 15 residues. V was pared by 3 bases and J by 9 bases, with 15 bases of the junction left unmatched. The DNA of the CDR3 is TGTGCCAGAAGCTCCTGGACAGGTAGAAAAGTCGGGCAGTACTTC. It translates to CARSSWTGRKVGQYF.

The chain couples TRBV19 to TRBJ1-1; 8 nucleotides line up with TRBD1. The CDR3 has 17 amino acids. The junction had 13 bases not matched to a gene; V was cut back by 7 bases and J by 0 bases. Germline V lookup: CDR1 LNHDA, CDR2 SQIVND (reference sequence). The CDR3 loop is CASKSIGQGRLNTEAFF. The DNA of the CDR3 is TGTGCCAGTAAAAGTATAGGACAGGGACGCCTGAACACTGAAGCTTTCTTT.

The genes are TRBV5-1 and TRBJ2-7; 8 bases align to TRBD1. With 3 bases clipped from V and 2 bases from J, the junction kept 7 bases outside the gene matches. This CDR3 has 15 amino acids. In germline, CDR1 is SGHRS, CDR2 YFSETQ. This CDR3 is CASSSQGATAYEQYF. In DNA form, the CDR3 reads TGCGCCAGCAGCTCTCAGGGGGCGACCGCCTACGAGCAGTACTTC. Filled out from reference TRBV5-1 and TRBJ2-7, the complete variable domain reads KAGVTQTPRYLIKTRGQQVTLSCSPISGHRSVSWYQQTPGQGLQFLFEYFSETQRNKGNFPGRFSGRQFSNSRSEMNVSTLELGDSALYLCASSSQGATAYEQYFGPGTRLTVT.

The rearrangement joins TRBV7-2 to TRBJ1-3; 10 nucleotides align to TRBD1. This CDR3 has 18 amino acids. Germline assignment: CDR1 SGHTA and CDR2 FQGNSA. The V and J ends lost 6 bases and 0 bases, in that order; junction bases with no gene match: 11. This CDR3 reads CASRVTGGSIFSGNTIYF. The CDR3 coding sequence is TGTGCCAGCAGAGTGACAGGGGGCTCTATTTTCTCTGGAAACACCATATATTTT.

This clone was counted a few times. The chain carries TRBV2 and TRBJ2-7, with TRBD2 identical over 7 bases. Unmatched junction bases numbered 19, after V lost 7 bases and J lost 4 bases. From germline, CDR1 is SNHLY and CDR2 FYNNEI. CDR3 length: 17 amino acids. This chain's CDR3 is CASTEGLAGRSGYEQYF. The CDR3 nucleotides read TGTGCCAGCACCGAGGGATTAGCGGGCCGCAGTGGTTACGAGCAGTACTTC.